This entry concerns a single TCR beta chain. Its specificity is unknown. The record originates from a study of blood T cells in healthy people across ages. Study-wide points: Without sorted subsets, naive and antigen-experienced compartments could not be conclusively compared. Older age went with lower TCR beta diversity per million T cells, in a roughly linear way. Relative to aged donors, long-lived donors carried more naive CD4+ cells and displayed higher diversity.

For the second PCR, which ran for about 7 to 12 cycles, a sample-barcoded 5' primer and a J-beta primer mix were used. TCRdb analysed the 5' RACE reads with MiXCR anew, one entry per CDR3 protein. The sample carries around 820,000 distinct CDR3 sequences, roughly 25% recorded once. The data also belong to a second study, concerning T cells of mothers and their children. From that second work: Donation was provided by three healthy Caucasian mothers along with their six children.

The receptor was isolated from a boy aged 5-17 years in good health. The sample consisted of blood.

DNA of the CDR3: TGTGCCACCGCGGTCCGACAGGGCTCTGGAAACACCATATATTTT. This translates into CATAVRQGSGNTIYF. The V call is TRBV12-3 or TRBV12-4, the J call TRBJ1-3, with 7 bases that match TRBD1. The trim removed 10 bases at V and 0 bases at J, leaving 9 bases unmatched. The CDR3 spans 15 residues.